The rows below give T cell receptor beta chains drawn from one sample of a study of long-term antiretroviral therapy in people with HIV. Clones were read by immunoSEQ multiplex PCR, and TCRdb kept only the in-frame ones, dropping some. Of under 20,000 clones listed, about 89% are singletons. Here the sequenced sample was unsorted PBMCs, taken 0.5 years after starting antiretroviral therapy. These receptors all come from a man aged 40-49 years with HIV. The CDR3 runs from the conserved cysteine through the conserved F or W. The order of the fields is J gene, V gene, clone size, D gene, CDR3 protein, CDR3 DNA. The D gene is left open where the match is weak. Clone size is not always given. Where it is, it says once, few, many or a class for expanded clones.

TRBJ1-2	TRBV6-5	once	TRBD1	CASSYRRTGNYGYTF	TGTGCCAGCAGTTACCGCAGGACAGGGAACTATGGCTACACCTTC
TRBJ2-2	TRBV6-5	NA	TRBD2	CASSYSPGAGTGELFF	TGTGCCAGCAGTTACTCTCCGGGAGCGGGAACCGGGGAGCTGTTTTTT
TRBJ2-1	TRBV27	NA	NA	CASSEGLTRNEQFF	TGTGCCAGCAGTGAGGGACTGACGCGCAATGAGCAGTTCTTC
TRBJ2-7	TRBV7-2	NA	TRBD2	CASSLVPREYLEQYF	TGTGCCAGCAGCTTAGTGCCGCGGGAGTATCTCGAGCAGTACTTC
TRBJ2-7	TRBV6-1	NA	TRBD2	CASRASGWGVYEQYF	TGTGCCAGCAGAGCTAGCGGGTGGGGTGTGTACGAGCAGTACTTC
TRBJ1-3	TRBV19	once	TRBD1	CASSVQGSGNTIYF	TGTGCCAGTAGTGTACAGGGGTCTGGAAACACCATATATTTT
TRBJ1-6	TRBV10-3	NA	NA	CAISDSPRSYNSPLHF	TGTGCCATCAGCGACAGTCCACGCTCCTATAATTCACCCCTCCACTTT
TRBJ2-1	TRBV9	few	TRBD2	CASSVDGLAGEQFF	TGTGCCAGCAGCGTAGACGGGCTAGCGGGTGAGCAGTTCTTC
TRBJ2-1	TRBV6-6	NA	NA	CASSYDWRAYNEQFF	TGTGCCAGCAGTTACGATTGGAGGGCCTACAATGAGCAGTTCTTC
TRBJ1-1	TRBV28	NA	TRBD1	CASSPRGTGNTEAFF	TGTGCCAGCAGCCCGAGAGGGACAGGCAACACTGAAGCTTTCTTT
TRBJ2-4	TRBV11-2	once	TRBD1	CASSSMGWQGAAKNIQYF	TGTGCCAGCAGCTCCATGGGATGGCAGGGGGCTGCCAAAAACATTCAGTACTTC
TRBJ1-1	TRBV5-5	NA	TRBD1	CASSLPGQERIEAFF	TGTGCCAGCAGTTTGCCGGGACAGGAGAGAATTGAAGCTTTCTTT
TRBJ2-7	TRBV18	NA	TRBD1	CASSKGQFNEQYF	TGTGCCAGCTCAAAGGGACAGTTCAACGAGCAGTACTTC
TRBJ2-7	TRBV6-1	NA	TRBD1	CASSETGREQYF	TGTGCCAGCAGTGAGACAGGGCGCGAGCAGTACTTC
TRBJ2-1	TRBV11-2	few	TRBD2	CASSLPETSGYNEQFF	TGTGCCAGCAGCTTACCCGAGACTAGCGGTTACAATGAGCAGTTCTTC
TRBJ2-7	TRBV2	NA	NA	CASSEGGLGYHSYEQYF	TGTGCCAGCAGTGAAGGGGGGTTGGGGTATCACTCCTACGAGCAGTACTTC
TRBJ1-2	TRBV5-1	once	NA	CASSFEGIDGYTF	TGCGCCAGCAGCTTCGAGGGGATTGATGGCTACACCTTC
TRBJ1-6	TRBV30	NA	NA	CAWSRQGRSPLHF	TGTGCCTGGAGCCGCCAGGGGCGGTCACCCCTCCACTTT
TRBJ2-7	TRBV28	NA	NA	CATREGEQYF	TGTGCCACCCGTGAAGGGGAGCAGTACTTC
TRBJ2-5	TRBV2	NA	TRBD2	CASSAGGTSSDKTQYF	TGTGCCAGCAGTGCGGGTGGGACTAGTAGTGATAAGACCCAGTACTTC
TRBJ1-1	TRBV11-2	NA	NA	CASSLQGMNTEAFF	TGTGCCAGCAGCTTACAGGGAATGAACACTGAAGCTTTCTTT
TRBJ2-2	TRBV4-3	once	NA	CASSQESGNTGELFF	TGCGCCAGCAGCCAAGAATCAGGGAACACCGGGGAGCTGTTTTTT
TRBJ2-7	TRBV11-2	NA	NA	CASSPGSGSYEQYF	TGTGCCAGCAGCCCAGGGTCTGGCTCCTACGAGCAGTACTTC
TRBJ2-7	TRBV23-1	NA	NA	CASSQSGSSPRREQYF	TGCGCCAGCAGTCAATCGGGATCCTCTCCTAGGAGGGAGCAGTACTTC
TRBJ2-1	TRBV10-3	NA	TRBD2	CAISEGGTSGRDNEQFF	TGTGCCATCAGTGAAGGGGGTACTAGCGGGAGGGACAATGAGCAGTTCTTC
TRBJ1-2	TRBV5-1	NA	NA	CASSLATANNYGYTF	TGCGCCAGCAGCTTGGCTACAGCAAATAACTATGGCTACACCTTC
TRBJ2-1	TRBV14	NA	NA	CASSQVPTGSGYNEQFF	TGTGCCAGCAGCCAGGTACCCACAGGGTCAGGATACAATGAGCAGTTCTTC
TRBJ2-2	TRBV5-4	NA	NA	CASSPLGGGLTGELFF	TGTGCCAGCAGCCCCTTGGGGGGGGGCCTCACCGGGGAGCTGTTTTTT
TRBJ2-1	TRBV11-2	NA	TRBD1	CASSLMVGQGQGVGEQFF	TGTGCCAGCAGCTTAATGGTGGGACAGGGACAGGGGGTCGGTGAGCAGTTCTTC
TRBJ2-5	TRBV7-9	NA	NA	CASSSSGFLGETQYF	TGTGCCAGCAGCTCCTCAGGGTTCTTAGGAGAGACCCAGTACTTC
TRBJ1-2	TRBV27	once	NA	CASSLNRAYGYTF	TGTGCCAGCAGTTTAAACAGAGCTTATGGCTACACCTTC
TRBJ2-3	TRBV18	NA	NA	CASSPGASADTQYF	TGTGCCAGCTCACCAGGGGCATCAGCAGATACGCAGTATTTT
TRBJ1-5	TRBV4-2	NA	NA	CASSQEAGDNQPQHF	TGTGCCAGCAGCCAAGAGGCAGGGGATAATCAGCCCCAGCATTTT
TRBJ2-5	TRBV10-2	NA	TRBD2	CASSDLLRRLAGETQYF	TGCGCCAGCAGTGACCTCCTCCGGAGGCTAGCGGGGGAGACCCAGTACTTC
TRBJ1-1	TRBV2	NA	TRBD1	CASSKMGQVNPAAFF	TGTGCCAGCAGCAAAATGGGACAGGTCAATCCCGCAGCTTTCTTT
TRBJ2-3	TRBV19	NA	TRBD1	CASSSPGQGALTDTQYF	TGTGCCAGTAGTTCCCCGGGACAGGGGGCCCTCACAGATACGCAGTATTTT
TRBJ1-2	TRBV5-4	NA	TRBD1	CASSLVGQGPNYGYTF	TGTGCCAGCAGCTTGGTCGGACAGGGGCCCAACTATGGCTACACCTTC
TRBJ1-6	TRBV2	few	TRBD1	CASSDLGQGGAPLHF	TGTGCCAGCAGTGACCTAGGACAGGGAGGGGCACCCCTCCACTTT
TRBJ1-2	TRBV27	medium-sized	NA	CASSVGGTANYGYTF	TGTGCCAGCAGTGTGGGGGGTACAGCCAACTATGGCTACACCTTC
TRBJ1-1	TRBV7-9	NA	NA	CARSEAFF	TGTGCCAGGTCTGAAGCTTTCTTT
TRBJ1-1	TRBV2	NA	TRBD1	CASSADRGDTEAFF	TGTGCCAGCAGCGCGGACAGGGGGGACACTGAAGCTTTCTTT
TRBJ2-1	TRBV7-2	NA	TRBD2	CATAGGYSYNEQFF	TGTGCCACTGCGGGAGGATACTCCTACAATGAGCAGTTCTTC
TRBJ2-5	TRBV6-6	NA	NA	CASSPIDGTQYF	TGTGCCAGCAGCCCAATCGATGGGACCCAGTACTTC
TRBJ1-2	TRBV21-1	NA	NA	CASSKVARGKYGYTF	TGTGCCAGCAGCAAAGTCGCCCGGGGGAAGTATGGCTACACCTTC
TRBJ1-1	TRBV11-3	NA	NA	CASSLDRSTEAFF	TGTGCCAGCAGCTTAGATAGGAGCACTGAAGCTTTCTTT
TRBJ2-7	TRBV2	NA	NA	CASRDGTYEQYF	TGTGCCAGCAGGGACGGTACCTACGAGCAGTACTTC
TRBJ1-1	TRBV18	NA	TRBD1	CASSPPGTGLVEAFF	TGTGCCAGCTCACCACCCGGGACAGGGTTAGTAGAAGCTTTCTTT
TRBJ2-7	TRBV10-2	NA	NA	CASIDRGGTETYEQYF	TGCGCCAGCATCGACAGAGGCGGGACGGAGACCTACGAGCAGTACTTC
TRBJ2-5	TRBV7-9	NA	TRBD1	CASSSPGTVETQYF	TGTGCCAGCAGCTCCCCCGGGACAGTAGAGACCCAGTACTTC
TRBJ1-1	TRBV5-1	NA	NA	CASSFEVNTEAFF	TGCGCCAGCAGCTTTGAAGTGAACACTGAAGCTTTCTTT
TRBJ1-2	TRBV18	NA	NA	CASSPSFLGDNYGYTF	TGTGCCAGCTCACCCTCGTTTCTGGGGGACAACTATGGCTACACCTTC
TRBJ2-7	TRBV6-1	NA	NA	CASTRRDGYEQYF	TGTGCCAGCACCCGGCGGGACGGCTACGAGCAGTACTTC
TRBJ2-5	TRBV4-1	once	NA	CASSQGGSAYQETQYF	TGCGCCAGCAGCCAAGGAGGATCCGCTTACCAAGAGACCCAGTACTTC